Shown below are 30 T cell receptor beta chains from a single sample sequenced in a study of identical twins. TCRdb reanalysed the 5' RACE reads using MiXCR and keeps one entry per CDR3 protein. This sample has roughly 720,000 distinct CDR3 sequences, with 15% to 20% found just once. Another study also made use of these data, one on T cells expressing NK-cell markers.

What was sequenced was PBMCs. Receptors were obtained from a woman younger than 35 in good health.

The V call is TRBV14, the J call TRBJ2-1; D is tentatively TRBD1 or TRBD2 (5 bases each). Germline CDR1 and CDR2: SGHDN and FVKESK. Trimming removed 2 bases at V and 3 bases at J, with 14 bases between. The CDR3 is 16 residues long. The CDR3 loop is CASSQFRGRVYNEQFF. The CDR3 DNA is TGTGCCAGCAGCCAATTTCGGGGACGGGTCTACAATGAGCAGTTCTTC.

This clonotype appeared once. The chain employs TRBV7-9 and TRBJ2-7, with D maybe TRBD2 (6 bases). The CDR3 sequence is 15 residues long. Trimming took off 5 bases at V and 0 bases at J, with 14 bases between the two ends. Germline CDR1 SEHNR, CDR2 FQNEAQ (reference sequence). Written as DNA, the CDR3 is TGTGCCAGCAGCCCGATGTTCGGGAGCTCCTACGAGCAGTACTTC. Translation gives CASSPMFGSSYEQYF.

This clonotype has more than one count but fewer than ten. The rearrangement uses TRBV29-1 and TRBJ2-1; D gene ambiguous. Trimming shortened V by 4 bases and J by 3 bases, and 10 bases separated the two germline ends. There are 13 residues in the CDR3. Per germline, CDR1 SQVTM and CDR2 ANQGSEA. The CDR3: CSVGAPNYNEQFF. For the CDR3, the DNA is TGCAGCGTTGGAGCCCCGAACTACAATGAGCAGTTCTTC.

There are many counts of this clonotype. This chain links TRBV7-9 with TRBJ2-7; 7 bases match TRBD1. V was clipped by 5 bases and J by 7 bases; unmatched bases: 11. Germline-derived CDR1 and CDR2 are SEHNR and FQNEAQ (reference sequence). This CDR3 region has 14 residues. CDR3 in amino acids: CASSPDRVSGEQYF. CDR3 coding DNA: TGTGCCAGCAGCCCTGACAGGGTATCGGGGGAGCAGTACTTC.

The chain has TRBV5-1 and TRBJ2-7; D perhaps matches TRBD2 (5 bases). Germline V gene lookup returns CDR1 SGHRS and CDR2 YFSETQ. CDR3 length: 16 residues. The V gene lost 3 bases and the J gene lost 2 bases, with 18 bases spanning the gap. The chain's CDR3 is CASSSVLVRGPYEQYF. The CDR3 DNA reads as TGCGCCAGCAGCTCGGTCCTAGTACGCGGGCCCTACGAGCAGTACTTC.

The CDR3 loop is CSAAMFRGGGYNEQFF. The DNA for the CDR3 is TGCAGTGCCGCCATGTTCAGGGGTGGGGGATACAATGAGCAGTTCTTC. V gene TRBV20-1 combines with J gene TRBJ2-1, with D possibly matching TRBD1 (6 bases). CDR1 is DFQATT, CDR2 SNEGSKA, per germline (reference sequence). The CDR3 loop spans 16 amino acids. V gave up 6 bases and J gave up 4 bases, with 22 bases separating them.

V is TRBV12-3 or TRBV12-4 and J is TRBJ2-1; 14 bases match TRBD2. The CDR3 length is 15 residues. The V gene end was trimmed by 5 bases and the J gene end by 15 bases; junction bases not matched to a gene: 12. CDR3 DNA: TGTGCCAGCAGTATTGGACTAGCGGGGGGTCCCAGCGCGTTCTTC. Translating it yields CASSIGLAGGPSAFF.

This clonotype has only a few counts. The chain links TRBV20-1 to TRBJ2-1; D might be TRBD2 (5 bases). Germline V gene sequence: CDR1 DFQATT, CDR2 SNEGSKA (reference sequence). The CDR3 spans 14 residues. The CDR3 DNA reads TGCAGCCCCGCTGTGGGGAGCTCCTACAATGAGCAGTTCTTC. It yields the protein CSPAVGSSYNEQFF.

This clonotype was seen only a few times. V is TRBV7-9 and J is TRBJ2-5, with 11 positions matching TRBD2. The CDR3 is 17 residues long. In germline, CDR1 is SEHNR, CDR2 FQNEAQ (reference sequence). V shed 3 bases, J shed 5 bases, and the junction held 11 bases outside the gene matches. CDR3 in amino acids: CASSFAQASGGFETQYF. Here the CDR3 DNA reads TGTGCCAGCAGCTTCGCCCAAGCTAGCGGGGGGTTCGAGACCCAGTACTTC. Filled out from reference TRBV7-9 and TRBJ2-5, the complete variable domain reads DTGVSQNPRHKITKRGQNVTFRCDPISEHNRLYWYRQTLGQGPEFLTYFQNEAQLEKSRLLSDRFSAERPKGSFSTLEIQRTEQGDSAMYLCASSFAQASGGFETQYFGPGTRLLVL.

A few counts support this clonotype. The rearrangement joins TRBV7-8 to TRBJ1-1; D is unclear. V lost 1 base and J 0 bases, leaving 6 bases between the germline ends. The CDR3 loop spans 14 amino acids. The germline gives CDR1 SGHVS, CDR2 FQNEAQ. CDR3 nucleotide sequence: TGTGCCAGCAGCTTAGACGAAGTGAACACTGAAGCTTTCTTT. It yields the protein CASSLDEVNTEAFF. The entire variable domain, with the rest obtained from reference TRBV7-8 and TRBJ1-1, is as follows: GAGVSQSPRYKVAKRGQDVALRCDPISGHVSLFWYQQALGQGPEFLTYFQNEAQLDKSGLPSDRFFAERPEGSVSTLKIQRTQQEDSAVYLCASSLDEVNTEAFFGQGTRLTVV.

This clonotype was recorded once. The germline gene is not matched at one end of the junction; a read error may be the cause. The chain combines TRBV9 with TRBJ2-3, with a possible D match to TRBD2 (8 bases). This CDR3 has 16 residues. From germline, CDR1 is SGDLS and CDR2 YYNGEE. Written as DNA, the CDR3 is TGTGCCAGCAGCGCGGGACTAGGGACAGCCACAGATATGCAGTATTTT. It yields the protein CASSAGLGTATDMQYF.

The CDR3 spells CSARGLAGGGTQYF. The CDR3 coding sequence is TGCAGTGCTAGAGGACTAGCGGGAGGAGGGACCCAGTACTTC. The J gene is TRBJ2-5, the V gene TRBV20-1, with 13 bases identical to TRBD2. CDR1 and CDR2 (germline): DFQATT, SNEGSKA (reference sequence). J was trimmed by 7 bases and V by 1 base; bases with no gene match: 3. The CDR3 length is 14 residues.

Ten or more counts support this clonotype. J is TRBJ1-5 and V is TRBV12-3 or TRBV12-4, with D perhaps matching TRBD1 (5 bases). This CDR3 has 14 residues. V lost 2 bases and J 9 bases, leaving 14 bases between the germline ends. For the CDR3, the DNA is TGTGCCAGCAGTTTACAGGGTAAGGGCGGGCCCCAGCATTTT. Amino acids: CASSLQGKGGPQHF.

The chain links TRBV7-2 to TRBJ2-2, with 8 bases aligning to TRBD2. This CDR3 is 14 amino acids long. Losses at the gene ends were 1 base for V and 6 bases for J; bases not matched to a gene: 1. CDR1 is SGHTA, CDR2 FQGNSA, per germline. The CDR3 loop reads CASSLGTSPGELFF. CDR3 DNA: TGTGCCAGCAGCTTAGGGACTAGCCCCGGGGAGCTGTTTTTT. Combining the CDR3 with reference TRBV7-2 and TRBJ2-2 gives the whole variable domain GAGVSQSPSNKVTEKGKDVELRCDPISGHTALYWYRQSLGQGLEFLIYFQGNSAPDKSGLPSDRFSAERTGGSVSTLTIQRTQQEDSAVYLCASSLGTSPGELFFGEGSRLTVL.

This clonotype was counted between two and nine times. The chain links TRBV7-2 to TRBJ2-4; D may match TRBD1 or TRBD2 (5 bases each). V lost 7 bases to trimming and J lost 7 bases, with 17 bases between them. Germline CDR1 and CDR2: SGHTA and FQGNSA. There are 14 residues in the CDR3. The CDR3, as DNA: TGTGCCAGCACCACGGGGCCCTGGGACAACATTCAGTACTTC. This gives the protein CASTTGPWDNIQYF. The full variable domain, in which reference TRBV7-2 and TRBJ2-4 provide the parts outside the CDR3, is GAGVSQSPSNKVTEKGKDVELRCDPISGHTALYWYRQSLGQGLEFLIYFQGNSAPDKSGLPSDRFSAERTGGSVSTLTIQRTQQEDSAVYLCASTTGPWDNIQYFGAGTRLSVL.

In this sample, this clonotype turned up a few times. The CDR3 DNA reads as TGTGCCAGCAGCCGGGGACCGGACAATGAGCAGTTCTTC. Encoded protein: CASSRGPDNEQFF. The chain has TRBV12-3 or TRBV12-4 and TRBJ2-1; D possibly uses TRBD1 or TRBD2 (5 bases each). V was shortened by 6 bases and J by 5 bases, with 11 bases between the two germline ends. There are 13 residues in the CDR3.

The table lists this clonotype with many counts. The chain uses TRBV12-3 or TRBV12-4 and TRBJ2-5; D is perhaps TRBD1 (5 bases). V shed 5 bases and J shed 1 base, with 8 bases lying between them. The CDR3 totals 13 residues. CDR3 DNA: TGTGCCAGCAGTGGACACCTCCAAGAGACCCAGTACTTC. This sequence encodes CASSGHLQETQYF.

This chain connects TRBV7-9 to TRBJ2-5; a possible D gene is TRBD1 (6 bases). The V gene's germline CDR1 is SEHNR and CDR2 FQNEAQ (reference sequence). The V and J ends lost 5 bases and 2 bases respectively, with 15 bases between them. The CDR3 length is 15 residues. In DNA form, the CDR3 reads TGTGCCAGCAGCCGTTCACAGGGAAAACAAGAGACCCAGTACTTC. This translates into CASSRSQGKQETQYF.

Only a few counts were recorded for this clonotype. The chain carries TRBV9 and TRBJ2-7; maybe TRBD2 (6 bases). This CDR3 contains 14 residues. V dropped 0 bases and J dropped 3 bases, with 10 bases sitting between them. Germline assignment: CDR1 SGDLS and CDR2 YYNGEE. CDR3 nucleotides: TGTGCCAGCAGCGTAGGGGATAGCGGCTACGAGCAGTACTTC. It codes for CASSVGDSGYEQYF.

This clonotype was observed a handful of times. V usage is TRBV12-5 and J usage is TRBJ1-2; D perhaps matches TRBD1 (5 bases). The CDR3 sequence is 14 residues long. Germline V CDR1 and CDR2: LGHNT, FRNRAP. V was trimmed by 6 bases and J by 8 bases, leaving 19 bases between them. The CDR3 loop is CASGLSGRPLGYTF. Written as DNA, the CDR3 is TGTGCTAGTGGACTCTCAGGGCGCCCGCTCGGCTACACCTTC.

The sample holds many counts of this clonotype. The V call is TRBV9, the J call TRBJ2-1, with D perhaps TRBD2 (6 bases). This CDR3 region has 14 residues. V was pared by 1 base and J by 6 bases, with 11 bases between. The germline V gene has CDR1 SGDLS and CDR2 YYNGEE. The DNA of the CDR3 is TGTGCCAGCAGCGTAAGGCTAGCGAGCAATGAGCAGTTCTTC. Translating gives CASSVRLASNEQFF.

The V and J genes are TRBV7-9 and TRBJ2-3, with D tentatively TRBD1 (6 bases). Germline V gene lookup returns CDR1 SEHNR and CDR2 FQNEAQ (reference sequence). The CDR3 totals 14 residues. V was shortened by 4 bases and J by 2 bases, with 10 bases between the two germline ends. As DNA, the CDR3 is TGTGCCAGCAGCTCGGACAGATTCACAGATACGCAGTATTTT. This sequence encodes CASSSDRFTDTQYF.

This clonotype was detected many times. The chain combines TRBV12-3 or TRBV12-4 with TRBJ2-1; D unresolved. V shed 5 bases and J shed 9 bases, with 5 bases lying between them. This CDR3 comprises 10 residues. The CDR3: CASSAGEQFF. The CDR3, as DNA: TGTGCCAGCAGTGCTGGTGAGCAGTTCTTC.

This clonotype was recorded many times. The V gene is TRBV18, the J gene TRBJ2-7, with D possibly matching TRBD1 (6 bases). Germline CDR1 KGHSH, CDR2 LQKENI. The V end was cut by 5 bases, the J end by 3 bases, with 17 bases between. The CDR3 is made up of 15 amino acids. CDR3 residues: CASSTTGLVGYEQYF. The DNA of the CDR3 is TGTGCCAGCTCAACGACAGGACTGGTGGGCTACGAGCAGTACTTC.

A few counts support this clonotype. The chain links TRBV29-1 to TRBJ1-2, with a possible D match to TRBD1 (5 bases). The CDR3 runs 17 residues. CDR1 and CDR2 (germline): SQVTM, ANQGSEA. V was trimmed by 4 bases and J by 2 bases, leaving 23 bases between them. CDR3 loop: CSVGPMGDISWNYGYTF. DNA of the CDR3: TGCAGCGTTGGGCCCATGGGGGATATCAGCTGGAACTATGGCTACACCTTC.

The chain carries TRBV29-1 and TRBJ2-7; 8 bases are shared with TRBD2. Germline loops: CDR1 SQVTM, CDR2 ANQGSEA. The junction had 8 bases not matched to a gene; V was cut back by 4 bases and J by 3 bases. This CDR3 has 14 amino acids. For the CDR3, the DNA is TGCAGCGTTGCAATCGGGGGGGTAATCTACGAGCAGTACTTC. Its translation is CSVAIGGVIYEQYF.

This clonotype occurred a few times. The CDR3 here is CASSLGVAGSNEQFF. The CDR3 nucleotides read TGCGCCAGCAGCTTGGGGGTAGCGGGGTCCAATGAGCAGTTCTTC. V usage is TRBV5-1 and J usage is TRBJ2-1; TRBD2 matches at 8 bases. The CDR3 spans 15 residues. V lost 0 bases to trimming and J lost 6 bases; unmatched junction nucleotides: 5. From germline, CDR1 is SGHRS and CDR2 YFSETQ. Complete variable domain (other parts from reference TRBV5-1 and TRBJ2-1): KAGVTQTPRYLIKTRGQQVTLSCSPISGHRSVSWYQQTPGQGLQFLFEYFSETQRNKGNFPGRFSGRQFSNSRSEMNVSTLELGDSALYLCASSLGVAGSNEQFFGPGTRLTVL.

On this clonotype itself: One junction end disagrees with the germline gene, perhaps due to a read error. J is TRBJ1-1 and V is TRBV5-1, with 7 bases that match TRBD1. CDR1 and CDR2 from the germline V gene are SGHRS and YFSETQ. This CDR3 comprises 13 residues. CDR3 loop: CASGLTGTTEAFF. DNA for the CDR3: TGCGCCAGCGGCTTGACAGGGACCACTGAAGCTTTCTTT.

This clonotype was counted many times. V is TRBV12-3 or TRBV12-4 and J is TRBJ2-1; no firm D call. This CDR3 spans 14 amino acids. The V and J ends lost 3 bases and 5 bases respectively, with 11 bases between them. CDR3 sequence (DNA): TGTGCCAGCAGTTTTAGTGGCCACCACAATGAGCAGTTCTTC. It yields the protein CASSFSGHHNEQFF.

This rearrangement joins TRBV27 to TRBJ1-4; 7 positions match TRBD1. The CDR3 extends over 14 amino acids. The J segment lost 7 bases and the V segment lost 8 bases, leaving 10 bases of the junction unmatched. Per the germline V gene, CDR1 is MNHEY and CDR2 is SMNVEV (reference sequence). CDR3 sequence (DNA): TGTGCCAGCCGATACAGGGGCTCGGGTGAAAAACTGTTTTTT. Amino acids: CASRYRGSGEKLFF.